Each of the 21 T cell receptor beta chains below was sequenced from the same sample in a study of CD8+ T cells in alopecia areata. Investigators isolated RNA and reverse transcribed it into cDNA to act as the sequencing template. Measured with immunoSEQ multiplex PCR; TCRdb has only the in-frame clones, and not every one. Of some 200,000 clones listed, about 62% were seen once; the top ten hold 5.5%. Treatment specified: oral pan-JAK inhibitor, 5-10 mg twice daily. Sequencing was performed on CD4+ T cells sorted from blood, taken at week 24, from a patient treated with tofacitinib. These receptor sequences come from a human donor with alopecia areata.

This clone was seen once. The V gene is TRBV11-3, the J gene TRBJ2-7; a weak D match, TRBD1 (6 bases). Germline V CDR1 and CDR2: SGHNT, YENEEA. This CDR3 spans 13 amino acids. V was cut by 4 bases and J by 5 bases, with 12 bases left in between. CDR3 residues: CASSSQGRDEQYF. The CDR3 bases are TGTGCCAGCAGCTCCCAGGGGCGCGACGAGCAGTACTTC.

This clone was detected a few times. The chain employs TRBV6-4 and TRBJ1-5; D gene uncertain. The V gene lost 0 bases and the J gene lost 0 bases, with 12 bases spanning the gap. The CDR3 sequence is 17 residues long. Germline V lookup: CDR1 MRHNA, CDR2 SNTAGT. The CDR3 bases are TGTGCCAGCAGTGACTCGAAACAGTCTTATAGCAATCAGCCCCAGCATTTT. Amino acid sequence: CASSDSKQSYSNQPQHF.

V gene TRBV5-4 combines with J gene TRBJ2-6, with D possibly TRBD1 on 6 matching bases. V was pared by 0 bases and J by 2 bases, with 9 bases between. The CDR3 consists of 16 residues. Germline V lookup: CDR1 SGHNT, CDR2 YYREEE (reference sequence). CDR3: CASSLDPGAGANVLTF. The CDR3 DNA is TGTGCCAGCAGCTTGGATCCAGGGGCTGGGGCCAACGTCCTGACTTTC.

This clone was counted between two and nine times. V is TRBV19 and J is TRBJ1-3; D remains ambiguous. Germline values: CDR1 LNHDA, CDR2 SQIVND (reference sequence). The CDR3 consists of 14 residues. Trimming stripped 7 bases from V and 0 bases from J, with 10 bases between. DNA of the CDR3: TGTGCCAGTACCCTGAGGGTCTCTGGAAACACCATATATTTT. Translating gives CASTLRVSGNTIYF.

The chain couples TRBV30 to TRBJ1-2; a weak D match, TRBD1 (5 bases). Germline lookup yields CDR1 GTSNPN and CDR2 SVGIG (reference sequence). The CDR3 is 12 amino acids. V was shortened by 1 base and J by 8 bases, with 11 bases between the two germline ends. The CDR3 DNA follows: TGTGCCTGGAGTGGAGCGAGGGGCGGCTACACCTTC. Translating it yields CAWSGARGGYTF.

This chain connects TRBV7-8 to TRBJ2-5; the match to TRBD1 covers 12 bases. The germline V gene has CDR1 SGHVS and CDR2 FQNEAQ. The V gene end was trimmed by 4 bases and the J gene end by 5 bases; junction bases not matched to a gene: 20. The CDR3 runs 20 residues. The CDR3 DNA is TGTGCCAGCAGCTCGAGAAGAACAGCGCTCCGGGACAGGGGGCATGAGACCCAGTACTTC. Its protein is CASSSRRTALRDRGHETQYF.

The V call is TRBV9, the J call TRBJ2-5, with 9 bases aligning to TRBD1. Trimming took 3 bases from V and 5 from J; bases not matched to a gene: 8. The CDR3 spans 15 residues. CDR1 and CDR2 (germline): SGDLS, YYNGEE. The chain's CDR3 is CASSAGQGVGETQYF. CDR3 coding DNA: TGTGCCAGCAGCGCGGGACAGGGTGTCGGGGAGACCCAGTACTTC.

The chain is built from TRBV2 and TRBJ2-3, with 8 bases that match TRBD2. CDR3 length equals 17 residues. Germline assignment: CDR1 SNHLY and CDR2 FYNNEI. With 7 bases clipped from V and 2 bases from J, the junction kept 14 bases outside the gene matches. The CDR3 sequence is CASKEYGGRPYTDTQYF. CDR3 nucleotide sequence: TGTGCCAGCAAGGAGTATGGCGGGAGGCCATACACAGATACGCAGTATTTT.

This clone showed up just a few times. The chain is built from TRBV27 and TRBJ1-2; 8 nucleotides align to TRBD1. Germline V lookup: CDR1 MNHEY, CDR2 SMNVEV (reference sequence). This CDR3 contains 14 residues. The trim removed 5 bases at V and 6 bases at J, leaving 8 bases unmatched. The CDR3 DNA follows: TGTGCCAGCAGTAGACAGGGGAGTAGCCATGGCTACACCTTC. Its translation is CASSRQGSSHGYTF.

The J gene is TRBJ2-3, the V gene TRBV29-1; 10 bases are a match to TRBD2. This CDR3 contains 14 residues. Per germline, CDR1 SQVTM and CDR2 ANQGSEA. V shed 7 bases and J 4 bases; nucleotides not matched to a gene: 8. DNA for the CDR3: TGCAGCGCATCGAGCGGGGGGGCCGCAGATACGCAGTATTTT. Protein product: CSASSGGAADTQYF.

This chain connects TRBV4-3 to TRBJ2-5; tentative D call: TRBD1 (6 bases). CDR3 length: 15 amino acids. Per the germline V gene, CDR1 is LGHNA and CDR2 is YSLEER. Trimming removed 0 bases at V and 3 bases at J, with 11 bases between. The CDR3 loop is CASSQDWDNEETQYF. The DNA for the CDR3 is TGCGCCAGCAGCCAAGATTGGGACAATGAAGAGACCCAGTACTTC.

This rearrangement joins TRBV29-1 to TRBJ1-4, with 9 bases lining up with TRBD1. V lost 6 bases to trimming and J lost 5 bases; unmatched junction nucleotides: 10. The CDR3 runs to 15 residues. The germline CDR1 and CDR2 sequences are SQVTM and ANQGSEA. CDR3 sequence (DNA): TGCAGCGTGGGGGACAGGGAAACCCAAAATGAAAAACTGTTTTTT. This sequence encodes CSVGDRETQNEKLFF.

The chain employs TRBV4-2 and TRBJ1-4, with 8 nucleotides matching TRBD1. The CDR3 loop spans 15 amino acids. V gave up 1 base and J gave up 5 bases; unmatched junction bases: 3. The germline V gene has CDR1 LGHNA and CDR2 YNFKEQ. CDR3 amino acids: CASSQGDRQNEKLFF. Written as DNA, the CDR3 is TGTGCCAGCAGCCAAGGGGACAGGCAAAATGAAAAACTGTTTTTT.

The CDR3 region has the DNA TGCAGCGGGCGACAAACCTACACCGGGGAGCTGTTTTTT. Residues: CSGRQTYTGELFF. The chain links TRBV29-1 to TRBJ2-2; D gene uncertain. Trimming shortened V by 7 bases and J by 3 bases, and 12 bases separated the two germline ends. From germline, CDR1 is SQVTM and CDR2 ANQGSEA. This CDR3 spans 13 amino acids.

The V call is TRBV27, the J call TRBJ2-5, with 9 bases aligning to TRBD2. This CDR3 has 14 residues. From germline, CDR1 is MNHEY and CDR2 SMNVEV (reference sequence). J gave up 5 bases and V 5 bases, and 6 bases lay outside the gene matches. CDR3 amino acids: CASSLSGSPETQYF. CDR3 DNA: TGTGCCAGCAGTCTTAGCGGGAGTCCGGAGACCCAGTACTTC.

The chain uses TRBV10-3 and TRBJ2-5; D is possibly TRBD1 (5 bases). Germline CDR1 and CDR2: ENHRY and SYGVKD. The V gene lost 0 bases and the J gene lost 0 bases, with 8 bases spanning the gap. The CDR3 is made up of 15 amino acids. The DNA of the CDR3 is TGTGCCATCAGTGAGTCGCTCAGGGACCAAGAGACCCAGTACTTC. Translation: CAISESLRDQETQYF.

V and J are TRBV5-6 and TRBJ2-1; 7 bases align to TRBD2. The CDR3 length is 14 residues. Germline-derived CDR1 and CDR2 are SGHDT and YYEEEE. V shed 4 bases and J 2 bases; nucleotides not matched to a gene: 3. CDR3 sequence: CASSRGSPYNEQFF. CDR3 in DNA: TGTGCCAGCAGCCGCGGGAGTCCCTACAATGAGCAGTTCTTC.

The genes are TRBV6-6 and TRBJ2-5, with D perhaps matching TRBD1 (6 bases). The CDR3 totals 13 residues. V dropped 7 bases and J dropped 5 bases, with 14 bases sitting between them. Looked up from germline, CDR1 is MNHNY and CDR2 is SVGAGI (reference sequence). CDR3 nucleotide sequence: TGTGCCAGCAACGACCAGGGGCGGGAGACCCAGTACTTC. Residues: CASNDQGRETQYF.

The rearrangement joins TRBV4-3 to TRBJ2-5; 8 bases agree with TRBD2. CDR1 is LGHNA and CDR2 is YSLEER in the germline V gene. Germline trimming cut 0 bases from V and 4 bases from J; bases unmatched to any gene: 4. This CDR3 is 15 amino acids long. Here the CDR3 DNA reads TGCGCCAGCAGCCAAGATCGGGGGGGGTCAGAGACCCAGTACTTC. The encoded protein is CASSQDRGGSETQYF.

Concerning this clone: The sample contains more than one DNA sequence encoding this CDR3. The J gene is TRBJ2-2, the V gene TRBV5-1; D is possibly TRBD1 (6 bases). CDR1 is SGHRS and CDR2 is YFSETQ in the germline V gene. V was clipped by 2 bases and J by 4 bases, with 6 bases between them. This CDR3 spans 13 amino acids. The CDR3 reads CASSLQGTGELFF. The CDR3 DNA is TGCGCCAGCAGCTTACAGGGCACCGGGGAGCTGTTTTTT.

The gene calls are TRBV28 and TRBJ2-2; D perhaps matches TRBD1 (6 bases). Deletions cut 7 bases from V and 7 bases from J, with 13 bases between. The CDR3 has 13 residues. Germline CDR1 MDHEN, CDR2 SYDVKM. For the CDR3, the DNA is TGTGCCAGCAAACAGGGAAGGGACGGGGAGCTGTTTTTT. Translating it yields CASKQGRDGELFF.